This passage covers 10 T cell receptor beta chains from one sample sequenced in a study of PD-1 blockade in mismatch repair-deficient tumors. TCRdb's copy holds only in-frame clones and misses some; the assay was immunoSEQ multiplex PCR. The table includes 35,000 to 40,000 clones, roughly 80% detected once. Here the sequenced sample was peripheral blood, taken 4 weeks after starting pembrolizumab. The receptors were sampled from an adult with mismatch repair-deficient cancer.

Written as DNA, the CDR3 is TGTGCCAGCAGTTACCTACAGATTTTAAGCTCCTACGAGCAGTACTTC. Translated, it gives CASSYLQILSSYEQYF. The chain is built from TRBV6-5 and TRBJ2-7; D call uncertain. CDR1 and CDR2 from the germline V gene are MNHEY and SVGAGI. The germline V and J ends were trimmed by 2 bases and 0 bases, with 14 bases remaining between them. The CDR3 loop spans 16 amino acids.

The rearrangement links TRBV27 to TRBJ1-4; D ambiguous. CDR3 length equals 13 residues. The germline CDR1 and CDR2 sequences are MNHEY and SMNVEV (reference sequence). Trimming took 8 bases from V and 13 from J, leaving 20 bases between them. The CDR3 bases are TGTGCCAGCTCCAACAAAATTCTCTCGGTACTGTTTTTT. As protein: CASSNKILSVLFF.

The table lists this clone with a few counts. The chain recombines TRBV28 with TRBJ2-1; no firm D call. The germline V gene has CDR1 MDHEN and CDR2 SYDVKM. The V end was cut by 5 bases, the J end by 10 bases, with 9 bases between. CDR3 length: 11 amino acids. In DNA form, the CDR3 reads TGTGCCAGCAGTCGACGTTGGGAGCAGTTCTTC. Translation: CASSRRWEQFF.

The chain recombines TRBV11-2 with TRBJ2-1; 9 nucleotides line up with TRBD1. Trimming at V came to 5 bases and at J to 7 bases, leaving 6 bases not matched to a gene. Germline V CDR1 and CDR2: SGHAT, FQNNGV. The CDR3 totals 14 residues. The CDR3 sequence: CASSPGTGFNEQFF. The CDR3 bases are TGTGCCAGCAGCCCCGGGACAGGGTTTAATGAGCAGTTCTTC.

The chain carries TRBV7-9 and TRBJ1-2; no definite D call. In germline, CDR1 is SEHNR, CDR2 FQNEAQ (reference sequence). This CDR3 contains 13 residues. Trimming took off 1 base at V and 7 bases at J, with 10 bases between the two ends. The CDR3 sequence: CASSLDTERGYTF. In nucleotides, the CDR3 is TGTGCCAGCAGCTTAGATACCGAGCGTGGCTACACCTTC.

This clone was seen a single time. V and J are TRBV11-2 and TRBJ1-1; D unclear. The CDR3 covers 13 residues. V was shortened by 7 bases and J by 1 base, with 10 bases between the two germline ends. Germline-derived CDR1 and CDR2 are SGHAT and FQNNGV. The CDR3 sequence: CASTARGNTEAFF. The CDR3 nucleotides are TGTGCCAGCACCGCCCGGGGGAACACTGAAGCTTTCTTT.

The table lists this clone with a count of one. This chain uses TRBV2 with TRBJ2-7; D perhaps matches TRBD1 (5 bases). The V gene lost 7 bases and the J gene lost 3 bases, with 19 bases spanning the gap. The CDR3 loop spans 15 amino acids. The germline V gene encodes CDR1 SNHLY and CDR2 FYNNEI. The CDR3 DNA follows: TGTGCCAGCACCCAAAAGGCGCTCCAGGGCTACGAGCAGTACTTC. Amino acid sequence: CASTQKALQGYEQYF.

CDR3: CASSLAGLGTDTQYF. CDR3 in DNA: TGCGCCAGCAGCTTGGCCGGGTTGGGCACAGATACGCAGTATTTT. The genes are TRBV5-1 and TRBJ2-3, with D uncertain. The length of the CDR3 is 15 residues. Germline CDR1 SGHRS, CDR2 YFSETQ. Trimming pared 0 bases from V and 1 base from J, leaving 9 bases between.

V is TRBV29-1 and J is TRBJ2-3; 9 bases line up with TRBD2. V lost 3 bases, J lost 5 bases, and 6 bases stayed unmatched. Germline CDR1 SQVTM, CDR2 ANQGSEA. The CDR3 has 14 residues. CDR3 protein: CSVEGGRAGDTQYF. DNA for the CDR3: TGCAGCGTTGAGGGCGGGAGGGCCGGAGATACGCAGTATTTT.

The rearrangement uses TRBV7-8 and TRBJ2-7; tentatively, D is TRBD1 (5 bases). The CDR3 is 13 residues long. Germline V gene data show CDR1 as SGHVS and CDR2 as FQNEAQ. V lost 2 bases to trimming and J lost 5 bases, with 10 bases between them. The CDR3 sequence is CASSLRGKDEQYF. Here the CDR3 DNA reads TGTGCCAGCAGCTTAAGGGGAAAGGACGAGCAGTACTTC.